The present T cell receptor beta chain was sequenced within a study of T-cell reconstitution after alpha-beta-depleted transplantation in children. In this sample, this clonotype turned up a few times. Trimming pared 7 bases from V and 4 bases from J, leaving 17 bases between. The CDR3 length is 14 residues. CDR1 SNHLY and CDR2 FYNNEI come from the germline V gene. Construction of the TCRbeta library involved unique molecular identifiers. TCRdb re-called the PCR reads with MiXCR, one entry per CDR3 protein. This sample has 600,000 to 800,000 distinct CDR3 sequences, with about 12% found just once. The sequencing used PBMCs, collected before TCRalphabeta/CD19-depleted stem cell transplant. The receptor comes from a girl aged 2-9 years with congenital amegakaryocytic thrombocytopenia, due to receive a stem cell transplant. The rearrangement uses TRBV2 and TRBJ2-7; tentatively, D is TRBD1 (5 bases). The CDR3 nucleotides are TGTGCCAGCATGAGCCAGACAGCCTTTTACGAGCAGTACTTC. It codes for CASMSQTAFYEQYF.